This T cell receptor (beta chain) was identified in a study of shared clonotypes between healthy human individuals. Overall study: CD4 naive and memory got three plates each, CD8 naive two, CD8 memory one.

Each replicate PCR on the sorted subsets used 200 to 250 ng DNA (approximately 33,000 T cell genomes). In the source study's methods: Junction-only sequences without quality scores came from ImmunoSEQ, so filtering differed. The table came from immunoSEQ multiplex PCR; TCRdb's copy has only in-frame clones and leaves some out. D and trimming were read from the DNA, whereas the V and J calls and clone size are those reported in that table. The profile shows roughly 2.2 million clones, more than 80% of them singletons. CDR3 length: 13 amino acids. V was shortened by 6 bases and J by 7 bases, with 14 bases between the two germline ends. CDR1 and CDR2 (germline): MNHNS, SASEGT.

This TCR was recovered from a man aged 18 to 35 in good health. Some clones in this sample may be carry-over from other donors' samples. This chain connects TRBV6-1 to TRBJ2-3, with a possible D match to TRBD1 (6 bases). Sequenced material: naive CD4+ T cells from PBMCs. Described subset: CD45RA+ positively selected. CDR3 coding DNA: TGTGCCAGCAGCGACAGGTACCAGTATACGCAGTATTTT. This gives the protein CASSDRYQYTQYF.